This T cell receptor beta chain comes out of a study of CD8+ T cells in alopecia areata. Study-level results: Higher clonality than in normal scalp was seen in lesional scalp, especially alopecia totalis/universalis. Alphabeta T cells residing in normal skin are also sequenced in scalp samples.

This clone was found a few times. Its antigen is unidentified. RNA, once extracted, was reverse transcribed into cDNA for use as the sequencing template. Generated by immunoSEQ multiplex PCR, the TCRdb table keeps only in-frame clones and is missing some. The sample carries about 150,000 clones, about 87% recorded once. The origin of this receptor is a human donor with alopecia areata. This specimen was CD8+ T cells sorted from blood, taken at week 0.

Here the CDR3 reads CASSSSGGKETQYF. The CDR3 DNA is TGTGCCAGCAGTTCCAGCGGCGGGAAAGAGACCCAGTACTTC. The chain is built from TRBV27 and TRBJ2-5, with D possibly matching TRBD2 (6 bases). Trimming shortened V by 4 bases and J by 3 bases, and 12 bases separated the two germline ends. The CDR3 is 14 amino acids. In germline, CDR1 is MNHEY, CDR2 SMNVEV (reference sequence).